These T cell receptor beta chains were read from a single sample in a study of T cell clonotyping in hematopoietic cell transplantation. Here immunoSEQ multiplex PCR was the method, and the copy in TCRdb shows in-frame clones only, minus some. The data contain about 80,000 clones, about 96% of them singletons. Sequencing was performed on peripheral blood mononuclear cells, taken before stem cell transplant. Source of these receptors: a woman in her 50s with acute myeloid leukemia. Some clones in this sample may be carry-over from other donors' samples. Both conserved end residues are part of each CDR3. A D gene is named only where the DNA matches it firmly. Clone size appears in some rows only: once, few, many, or a class for an expanded clone.

>once|TRBJ1-2|TRBV2|.
TGTGCCAGCAGTGCGGACACCTTCTATGGCTACACCTTC
CASSADTFYGYTF
>.|TRBJ2-1|TRBV5-1|TRBD1
TGCGCCAGCAGCTCCACAGGGGGCGCGATTGAGCAGTTCTTC
CASSSTGGAIEQFF
>.|TRBJ2-5|TRBV7-8|.
TGTGCCAGCAGCCCACCCTCGGACCTCCTCAAGACCCAGTACTTC
CASSPPSDLLKTQYF
>.|TRBJ2-2|TRBV6-6|TRBD1
TGTGCCAGCATCCGACAGGGATTGGGCACCGGGGAGCTGTTTTTT
CASIRQGLGTGELFF
>.|TRBJ2-1|TRBV13|.
TGTGCCGGCCGAAGCGGGCTAAACAATGAGCAGTTCTTC
CAGRSGLNNEQFF
>.|TRBJ2-1|TRBV10-3|TRBD2
TGTGCCATCAGTGTAACTAGCGGAGATAATGAGCAGTTCTTC
CAISVTSGDNEQFF
>.|TRBJ2-7|TRBV7-6|.
TGTGCCAGCAGCTCGGGTGCTCCGGGCTACGAGCAGTACTTC
CASSSGAPGYEQYF
>.|TRBJ1-5|TRBV30|.
TGTGCCTGGGCCCGGGACTTAAATCAGCCCCAGCATTTT
CAWARDLNQPQHF
>.|TRBJ2-3|TRBV10-3|.
TGTGCCATCGGCGACATCGGTACGCAGTATTTT
CAIGDIGTQYF
>once|TRBJ2-2|TRBV6-5|.
TGTGCCAGCAGTTTTTACTACGGGGGAGGCGGGGAGCTGTTTTTT
CASSFYYGGGGELFF
>once|TRBJ2-3|TRBV5-1|TRBD1
TGCGCCAGCACGGACAGGGGAACAGATACGCAGTATTTT
CASTDRGTDTQYF
>.|TRBJ1-4|TRBV9|TRBD1
TGTGCCAGCAGCGTAGATCCCGGGACAGGGACTGAAAAACTGTTTTTT
CASSVDPGTGTEKLFF
>.|TRBJ2-3|TRBV7-2|.
TGTGCCAGCAGCTTATCATACACAGATACGCAGTATTTT
CASSLSYTDTQYF
>.|TRBJ2-3|TRBV9|.
TGTGCCAGCAGCGTTGGTGTAAGCGCAGATACGCAGTATTTT
CASSVGVSADTQYF
>.|TRBJ1-5|TRBV27|.
TGTGCCAGCAGAAGACTGGATAGCAATCAGCCCCAGCATTTT
CASRRLDSNQPQHF
>.|TRBJ1-2|TRBV7-9|.
TGTGCCAGCAGCTTAGAGGGCTCTAACTATGGCTACACCTTC
CASSLEGSNYGYTF
>.|TRBJ2-3|TRBV6-4|TRBD2
TGTGCCAGCAGTGCGGCGGGAGAGTCAGATACGCAGTATTTT
CASSAAGESDTQYF
>.|TRBJ2-7|TRBV6-5|.
TGTGCCAGCAGTTACGGGGGCCCTTACGAGCAGTACTTC
CASSYGGPYEQYF
>.|TRBJ2-3|TRBV27|.
TGTGCCAGCAGTCTGACCGGGACAACCACAGATACGCAGTATTTT
CASSLTGTTTDTQYF
>.|TRBJ2-1|TRBV27|.
TGTGCCAGCAGTTTACTACGGGGAGGCTTCTACAATGAGCAGTTCTTC
CASSLLRGGFYNEQFF
>.|TRBJ1-2|TRBV7-8|TRBD1
TGTGCCAGCAGCGACGGACAGGGTGGCAACTATGGCTACACCTTC
CASSDGQGGNYGYTF
>.|TRBJ2-7|TRBV5-4|TRBD1
TGTGCCAGCAGCTTGGTTGGACAGGACGAGCAGTACTTC
CASSLVGQDEQYF
>few|TRBJ1-5|TRBV5-8|.
TGTGCCAGCACCTGGTCGGGGTATAGCAATCAGCCCCAGCATTTT
CASTWSGYSNQPQHF
>.|TRBJ2-7|TRBV30|.
TGTGCCTGGAGTCCGCCCCGACTAGGGAACTACGAGCAGTACTTC
CAWSPPRLGNYEQYF
>.|TRBJ2-3|TRBV7-2|TRBD2
TGTGCCAGCAGCTTCCAAAGCGGGAAGAAAGATACGCAGTATTTT
CASSFQSGKKDTQYF
>.|TRBJ1-1|TRBV7-7|.
TGTGCTAGCAGCCCCTTCCGCACTGAAGCTTTCTTT
CASSPFRTEAFF
>.|TRBJ1-2|TRBV7-3|TRBD1
TGTGCCAGCAGCTTAGGAGCAGCCCGACAGGGGAGCTACACCTTC
CASSLGAARQGSYTF
>.|TRBJ2-7|TRBV5-1|TRBD2
TGCGCCAGCAGCTTGAAGCTAGCGGGAACCTACGAGCAGTACTTC
CASSLKLAGTYEQYF
>.|TRBJ1-2|TRBV12-5|.
TGTGCTAGTGGTTTGGACAGGGCAGGCGATGGCTACACCTTC
CASGLDRAGDGYTF
>.|TRBJ2-7|TRBV2|.
TGTGCCAGCAGTGAAGGGACCTACTCCTACGAGCAGTACTTC
CASSEGTYSYEQYF
>.|TRBJ1-6|TRBV19|.
TGTGCCAGTAGTACGCCCCAGGGGTCACCCCTCCACTTT
CASSTPQGSPLHF
>.|TRBJ2-3|TRBV9|.
TGTGCCAGCAGCGGGGGATCCACAGATACGCAGTATTTT
CASSGGSTDTQYF
>.|TRBJ1-1|TRBV6-1|.
TGTGCCAGCAGTCCGGGGTTTGCTTTCTTT
CASSPGFAFF
>.|TRBJ1-5|TRBV19|TRBD1
TGTGCCAGTAGTACACGACAGGGCGGTCAGCCCCAGCATTTT
CASSTRQGGQPQHF
>.|TRBJ2-1|TRBV7-8|.
TGTGCCAGCAGCTCGGTAATTAATGAGCAGTTCTTC
CASSSVINEQFF
>.|TRBJ2-7|TRBV19|.
TGTGCCAGTAGTGTGGACGGGTCCTACGAGCAGTACTTC
CASSVDGSYEQYF
>.|TRBJ2-1|TRBV6-1|TRBD2
TGTGCCAGCAGTGCGCTGGGCGGGGGGGCCGCTTACAATGAGCAGTTCTTC
CASSALGGGAAYNEQFF
>.|TRBJ1-2|TRBV27|.
TGTGCCAGCAGTTTAAACGAAGGTGGTGGCTACACCTTC
CASSLNEGGGYTF
>.|TRBJ1-1|TRBV10-3|.
TGTGCCATCAGTGATTGGGGGACGAACACTGAAGCTTTCTTT
CAISDWGTNTEAFF
>.|TRBJ2-1|TRBV19|TRBD2
TGTGCCAGTAGTCTAGCGGGGTCCTACAATGAGCAGTTCTTC
CASSLAGSYNEQFF
>.|TRBJ1-1|TRBV6-1|.
TGTGCCAGCAGTGCAACCAGGGGATGGAGAGACACTGAAGCTTTCTTT
CASSATRGWRDTEAFF